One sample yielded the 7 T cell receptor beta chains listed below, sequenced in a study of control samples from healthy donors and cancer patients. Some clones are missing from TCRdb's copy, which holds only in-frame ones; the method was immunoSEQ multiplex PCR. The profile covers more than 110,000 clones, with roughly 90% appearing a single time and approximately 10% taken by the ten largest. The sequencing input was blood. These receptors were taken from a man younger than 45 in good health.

This CDR3 reads CATSGSGPDRVRGTQYF. The CDR3 coding sequence is TGTGCCACCAGTGGAAGCGGACCGGACAGGGTGAGGGGTACGCAGTATTTT. This rearrangement joins TRBV24-1 to TRBJ2-3; TRBD1 agrees at 8 bases. Germline V gene lookup returns CDR1 KGHDR and CDR2 SFDVKD. This CDR3 has 17 amino acids. Unmatched junction bases numbered 17, after V lost 5 bases and J lost 8 bases.

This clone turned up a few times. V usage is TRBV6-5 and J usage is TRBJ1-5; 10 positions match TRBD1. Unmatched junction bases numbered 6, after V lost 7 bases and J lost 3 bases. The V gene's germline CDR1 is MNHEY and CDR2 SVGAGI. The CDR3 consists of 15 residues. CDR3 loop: CASMDRGSLNQPQHF. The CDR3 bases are TGTGCCAGCATGGACAGGGGGTCTCTCAATCAGCCCCAGCATTTT.

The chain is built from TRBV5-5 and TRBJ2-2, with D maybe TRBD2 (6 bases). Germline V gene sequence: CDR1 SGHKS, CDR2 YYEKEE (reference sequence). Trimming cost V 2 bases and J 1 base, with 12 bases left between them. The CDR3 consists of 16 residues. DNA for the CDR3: TGTGCCAGCAGCTTCCGGGACTTGATGAACACCGGGGAGCTGTTTTTT. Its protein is CASSFRDLMNTGELFF.

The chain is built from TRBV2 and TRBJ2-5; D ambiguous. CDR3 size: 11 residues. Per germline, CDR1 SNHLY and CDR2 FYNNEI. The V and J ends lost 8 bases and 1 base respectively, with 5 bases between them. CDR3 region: CASSRQETQYF. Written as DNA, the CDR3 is TGTGCCAGCTCTCGCCAAGAGACCCAGTACTTC. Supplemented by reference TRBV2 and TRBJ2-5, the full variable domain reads EPEVTQTPSHQVTQMGQEVILRCVPISNHLYFYWYRQILGQKVEFLVSFYNNEISEKSEIFDDQFSVERPDGSNFTLKIRSTKLEDSAMYFCASSRQETQYFGPGTRLLVL.

The CDR3 here is CASRREGGSSYNEQFF. The CDR3 region has the DNA TGCGCCAGCAGGCGTGAGGGGGGATCTTCCTACAATGAGCAGTTCTTC. The gene calls are TRBV5-1 and TRBJ2-1; D assignment may be TRBD1 or TRBD2 (6 bases each). The CDR3 has 16 amino acids. Trimming pared 5 bases from V and 1 base from J, leaving 16 bases between. The V gene's germline CDR1 is SGHRS and CDR2 YFSETQ.

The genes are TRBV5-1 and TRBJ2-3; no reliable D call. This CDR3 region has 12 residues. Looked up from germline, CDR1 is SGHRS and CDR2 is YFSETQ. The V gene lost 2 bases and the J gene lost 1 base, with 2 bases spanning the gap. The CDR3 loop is CASSFGTDTQYF. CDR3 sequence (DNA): TGCGCCAGCAGCTTTGGCACAGATACGCAGTATTTT.

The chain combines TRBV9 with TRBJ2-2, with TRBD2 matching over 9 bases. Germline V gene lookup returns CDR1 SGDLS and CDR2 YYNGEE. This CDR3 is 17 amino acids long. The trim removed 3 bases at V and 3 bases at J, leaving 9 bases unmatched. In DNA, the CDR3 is TGTGCCAGCAGCGCCTTTAGCGGGAGACCCGACACCGGGGAGCTGTTTTTT. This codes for CASSAFSGRPDTGELFF.